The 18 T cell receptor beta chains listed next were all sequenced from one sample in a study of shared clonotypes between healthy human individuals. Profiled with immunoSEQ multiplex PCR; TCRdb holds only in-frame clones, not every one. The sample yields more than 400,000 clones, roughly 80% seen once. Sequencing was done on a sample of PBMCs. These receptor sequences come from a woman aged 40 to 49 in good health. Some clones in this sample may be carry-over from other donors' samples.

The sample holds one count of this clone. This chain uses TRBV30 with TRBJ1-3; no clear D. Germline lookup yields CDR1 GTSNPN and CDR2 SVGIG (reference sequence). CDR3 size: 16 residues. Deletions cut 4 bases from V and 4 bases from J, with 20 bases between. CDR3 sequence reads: CAWIRFDRAGGNTIYF. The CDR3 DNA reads TGTGCCTGGATTCGGTTCGACCGAGCAGGCGGAAACACCATATATTTT.

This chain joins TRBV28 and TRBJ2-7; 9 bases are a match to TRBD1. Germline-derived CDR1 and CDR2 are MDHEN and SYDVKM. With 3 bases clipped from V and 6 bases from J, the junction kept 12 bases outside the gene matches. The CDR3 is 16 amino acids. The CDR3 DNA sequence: TGTGCCAGCAGTTTTAGAAAACAGGGGGCAGCGGGCGAGCAGTACTTC. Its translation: CASSFRKQGAAGEQYF.

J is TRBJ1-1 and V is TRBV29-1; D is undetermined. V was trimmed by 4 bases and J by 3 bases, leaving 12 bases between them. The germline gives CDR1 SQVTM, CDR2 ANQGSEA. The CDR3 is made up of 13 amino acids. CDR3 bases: TGCAGCGTTGCCTCAAGATTCCACACTGAAGCTTTCTTT. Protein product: CSVASRFHTEAFF.

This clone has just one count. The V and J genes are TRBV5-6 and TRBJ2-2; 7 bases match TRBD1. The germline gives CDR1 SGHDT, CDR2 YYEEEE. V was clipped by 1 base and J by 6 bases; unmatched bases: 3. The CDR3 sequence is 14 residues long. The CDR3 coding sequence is TGTGCCAGCAGCTTGTTCGACAGGGCCGGGGAGCTGTTTTTT. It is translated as CASSLFDRAGELFF.

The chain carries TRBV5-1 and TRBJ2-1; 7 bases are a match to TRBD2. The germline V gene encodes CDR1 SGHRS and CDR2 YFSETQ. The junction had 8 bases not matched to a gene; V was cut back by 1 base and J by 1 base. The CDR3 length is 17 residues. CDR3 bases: TGCGCCAGCAGCTTGCCACTAGCGTCAGCTTCCTACAATGAGCAGTTCTTC. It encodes CASSLPLASASYNEQFF.

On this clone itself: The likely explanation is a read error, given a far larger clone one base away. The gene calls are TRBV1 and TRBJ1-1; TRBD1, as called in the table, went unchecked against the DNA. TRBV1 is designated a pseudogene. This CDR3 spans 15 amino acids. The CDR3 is CTSSQEDRGNTEAFF. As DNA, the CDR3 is TGCACCAGCAGCCAAGAAGACAGGGGGAACACTGAAGCTTTCTTT.

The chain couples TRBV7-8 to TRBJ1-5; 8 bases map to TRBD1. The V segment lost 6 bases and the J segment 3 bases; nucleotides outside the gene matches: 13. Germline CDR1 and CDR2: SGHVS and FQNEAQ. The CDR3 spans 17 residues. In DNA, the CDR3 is TGTGCCAGCAGTCGGGGACAGGCCTCCTGGTTCAATCAGCCCCAGCATTTT. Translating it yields CASSRGQASWFNQPQHF.

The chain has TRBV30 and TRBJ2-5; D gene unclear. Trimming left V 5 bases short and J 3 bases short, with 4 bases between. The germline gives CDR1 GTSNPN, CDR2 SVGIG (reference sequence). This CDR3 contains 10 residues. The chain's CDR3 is CAWGKETQYF. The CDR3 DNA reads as TGTGCCTGGGGTAAAGAGACCCAGTACTTC.

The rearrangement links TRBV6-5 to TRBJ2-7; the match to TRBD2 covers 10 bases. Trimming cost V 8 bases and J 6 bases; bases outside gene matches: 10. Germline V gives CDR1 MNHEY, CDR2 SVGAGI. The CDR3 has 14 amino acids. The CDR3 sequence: CASGKAGGLGEQYF. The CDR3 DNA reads TGTGCCAGCGGAAAAGCGGGAGGGCTTGGCGAGCAGTACTTC.

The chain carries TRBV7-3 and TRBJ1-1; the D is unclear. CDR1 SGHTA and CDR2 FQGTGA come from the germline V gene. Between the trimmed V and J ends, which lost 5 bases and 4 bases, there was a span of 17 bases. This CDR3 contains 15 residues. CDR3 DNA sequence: TGTGCCAGCAGCCCCAACGGTGGAGGGAGCACTGAAGCTTTCTTT. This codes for CASSPNGGGSTEAFF.

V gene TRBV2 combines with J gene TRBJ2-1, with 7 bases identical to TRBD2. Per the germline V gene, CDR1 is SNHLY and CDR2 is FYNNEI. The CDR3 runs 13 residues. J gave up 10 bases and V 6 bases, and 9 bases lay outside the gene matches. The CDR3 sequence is CASSLTPGLEQFF. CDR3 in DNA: TGTGCCAGCAGCTTAACCCCGGGACTAGAGCAGTTCTTC.

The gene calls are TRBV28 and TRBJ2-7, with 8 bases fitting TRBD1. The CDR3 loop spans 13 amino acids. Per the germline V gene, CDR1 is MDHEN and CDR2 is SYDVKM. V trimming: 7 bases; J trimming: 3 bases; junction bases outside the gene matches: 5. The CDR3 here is CASTAGQDYEQYF. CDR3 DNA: TGTGCCAGCACTGCGGGACAGGACTACGAGCAGTACTTC.

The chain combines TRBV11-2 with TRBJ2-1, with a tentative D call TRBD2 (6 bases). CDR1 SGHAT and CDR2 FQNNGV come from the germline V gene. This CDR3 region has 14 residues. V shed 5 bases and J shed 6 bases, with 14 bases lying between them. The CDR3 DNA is TGTGCCAGCAGCCGCGAACGACTAGTCAATGAGCAGTTCTTC. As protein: CASSRERLVNEQFF.

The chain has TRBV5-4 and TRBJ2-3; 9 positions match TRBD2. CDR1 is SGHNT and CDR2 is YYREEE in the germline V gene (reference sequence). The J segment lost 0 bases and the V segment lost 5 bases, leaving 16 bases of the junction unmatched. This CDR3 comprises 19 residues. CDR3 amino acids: CASRGPSGRTPRSTDTQYF. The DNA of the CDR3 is TGTGCCAGCAGAGGACCAAGCGGGAGGACCCCCCGCAGCACAGATACGCAGTATTTT.

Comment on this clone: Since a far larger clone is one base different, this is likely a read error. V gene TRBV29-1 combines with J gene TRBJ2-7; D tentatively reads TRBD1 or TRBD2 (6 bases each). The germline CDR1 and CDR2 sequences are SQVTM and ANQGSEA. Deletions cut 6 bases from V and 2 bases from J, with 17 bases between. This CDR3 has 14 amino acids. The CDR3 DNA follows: TGCAGCGTGGGGGCTGGGCGGGAAACCTACGAGCAGTACTTC. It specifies CSVGAGRETYEQYF.

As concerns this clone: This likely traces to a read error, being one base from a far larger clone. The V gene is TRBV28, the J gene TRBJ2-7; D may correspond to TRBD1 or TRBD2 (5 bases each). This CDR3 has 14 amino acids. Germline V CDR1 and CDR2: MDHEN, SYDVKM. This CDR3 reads CASSPLSGAYERYF. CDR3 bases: TGTGCCAGCAGTCCCTTGTCCGGGGCCTACGAGCGGTACTTC.

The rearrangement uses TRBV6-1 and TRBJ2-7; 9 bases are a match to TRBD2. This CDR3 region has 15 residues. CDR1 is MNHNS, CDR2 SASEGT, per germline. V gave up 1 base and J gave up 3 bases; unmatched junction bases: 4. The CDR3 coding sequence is TGTGCCAGCAGTGAAGTAGCGGGGGAGGGCTACGAGCAGTACTTC. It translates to CASSEVAGEGYEQYF.

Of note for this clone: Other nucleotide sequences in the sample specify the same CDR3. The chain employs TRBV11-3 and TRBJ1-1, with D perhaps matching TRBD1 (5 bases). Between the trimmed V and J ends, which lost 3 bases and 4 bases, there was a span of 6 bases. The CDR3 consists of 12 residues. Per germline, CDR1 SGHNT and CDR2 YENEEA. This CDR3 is CASSFGGTEAFF. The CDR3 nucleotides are TGTGCCAGCAGCTTTGGGGGCACTGAAGCTTTCTTT.